The rows below give T cell receptor beta chains drawn from one sample of a study of metastatic and nonmetastatic thyroid tumors. Using MiXCR, TCRdb re-called clones from the PCR reads. Among about 24,000 clones listed, around a fifth were seen once. The sample consisted of blood. These receptors were collected from a male donor with papillary thyroid cancer or a benign thyroid nodule (not recorded which). Some clones in this sample may be carry-over from other donors' samples. CDR3s include the opening cysteine and the closing phenylalanine or tryptophan. Fields, in order: J gene, clone size, D gene, V gene, CDR3 protein, CDR3 DNA. D genes are given only for firm matches. Clone size is shown for a subset of rows, as once, few, many or a class of expanded clone.

J: TRBJ1-4; size: many; D: NA; V: TRBV5-4; CDR3: CASSAELQDEKLFF; DNA: TGTGCCAGCAGCGCAGAACTTCAGGATGAAAAACTGTTTTTT
J: TRBJ2-2; size: NA; D: TRBD2; V: TRBV20-1; CDR3: CSAMAGGDYTGELFF; DNA: TGCAGTGCTATGGCGGGGGGGGATTACACCGGGGAGCTGTTTTTT
J: TRBJ1-1; size: many; D: NA; V: TRBV10-3; CDR3: CAISETRLEAFF; DNA: TGTGCCATCAGTGAGACCCGGCTGGAAGCTTTCTTT
J: TRBJ1-4; size: NA; D: NA; V: TRBV7-2; CDR3: CASSLAPGVANEKLFF; DNA: TGTGCCAGCAGCTTAGCGCCGGGGGTAGCTAATGAAAAACTGTTTTTT
J: TRBJ2-7; size: many; D: TRBD2; V: TRBV5-1; CDR3: CASSLELAGGTEQYF; DNA: TGCGCCAGCAGCTTGGAGCTAGCGGGAGGGACCGAGCAGTACTTC
J: TRBJ2-3; size: many; D: NA; V: TRBV4-1; CDR3: CASSQDASGTDTQYF; DNA: TGCGCCAGCAGCCAAGATGCCAGTGGGACAGATACGCAGTATTTT
J: TRBJ2-3; size: many; D: TRBD2; V: TRBV24-1; CDR3: CATSDQGLAGARDTQYF; DNA: TGTGCCACCAGTGACCAGGGACTAGCGGGAGCACGAGATACGCAGTATTTT
J: TRBJ1-1; size: medium-sized; D: TRBD1; V: TRBV6-1; CDR3: CASSQGATEAFF; DNA: TGTGCCAGCAGTCAGGGGGCCACTGAAGCTTTCTTT
J: TRBJ2-2; size: NA; D: NA; V: TRBV20-1; CDR3: CSARDARCTGELFF; DNA: TGCAGTGCTAGAGATGCTCGATGCACCGGGGAGCTGTTTTTT
J: TRBJ2-2; size: NA; D: TRBD2; V: TRBV11-1; CDR3: CAGSSYGGGASGELFF; DNA: TGTGCCGGTTCGAGCTACGGCGGGGGGGCGTCCGGGGAGCTGTTTTTT
J: TRBJ2-1; size: many; D: NA; V: TRBV7-3; CDR3: CASSPGASYNEQFF; DNA: TGTGCCAGCAGCCCCGGGGCAAGTTACAATGAGCAGTTCTTC
J: TRBJ2-1; size: NA; D: NA; V: TRBV2; CDR3: CASLVMVNEQFF; DNA: TGTGCCAGCCTGGTCATGGTCAATGAGCAGTTCTTC
J: TRBJ2-2; size: few; D: NA; V: TRBV20-1; CDR3: CSAPQSGWGAGELFF; DNA: TGCAGTGCTCCACAGTCGGGGTGGGGAGCCGGGGAGCTGTTTTTT
J: TRBJ2-7; size: many; D: TRBD1; V: TRBV6-1; CDR3: CASGMGQTYEQYF; DNA: TGTGCCAGCGGGATGGGACAGACCTACGAGCAGTACTTC
J: TRBJ2-5; size: many; D: NA; V: TRBV28; CDR3: CASSYATGPPHEEIQYF; DNA: TGTGCCAGCAGTTATGCAACGGGACCCCCGCACGAGGAGATCCAGTACTTC
J: TRBJ2-3; size: many; D: NA; V: TRBV9; CDR3: CASSVDRTDTQYF; DNA: TGTGCCAGCAGCGTAGATAGGACAGATACGCAGTATTTT
J: TRBJ2-7; size: many; D: TRBD1; V: TRBV20-1; CDR3: CSAREYVGGTGIREQYF; DNA: TGCAGTGCTAGAGAGTACGTCGGGGGGACAGGGATACGCGAGCAGTACTTC
J: TRBJ2-1; size: NA; D: TRBD2; V: TRBV12-3/TRBV12-4; CDR3: CASGFRAGVMYNEQFF; DNA: TGTGCCAGCGGTTTTAGAGCGGGAGTGATGTACAATGAGCAGTTCTTC
J: TRBJ2-7; size: medium-sized; D: TRBD2; V: TRBV6-2/TRBV6-3; CDR3: CASSYLRAGARGEQYF; DNA: TGTGCCAGCAGTTACTTACGAGCGGGAGCGAGGGGAGAGCAGTACTTC
J: TRBJ2-1; size: many; D: NA; V: TRBV6-5; CDR3: CASSYSAINEQFF; DNA: TGTGCCAGCAGTTACAGTGCGATCAATGAGCAGTTCTTC
J: TRBJ2-5; size: many; D: TRBD2; V: TRBV5-1; CDR3: CASSFAGGGGETQYF; DNA: TGCGCCAGCAGCTTTGCGGGAGGAGGAGGAGAGACCCAGTACTTC
J: TRBJ2-7; size: many; D: TRBD2; V: TRBV10-1; CDR3: CASTALARGGYEQYF; DNA: TGCGCCAGCACAGCTTTAGCACGGGGGGGTTACGAGCAGTACTTC
J: TRBJ1-6; size: NA; D: NA; V: TRBV20-1; CDR3: CSARSGTGSNLHF; DNA: TGCAGTGCTAGATCTGGGACTGGATCAAACCTCCACTTT
J: TRBJ1-2; size: many; D: TRBD1; V: TRBV3-1; CDR3: CASSQGQGIYGYTF; DNA: TGTGCCAGCAGCCAGGGACAGGGAATTTATGGCTACACCTTC
J: TRBJ2-7; size: many; D: TRBD2; V: TRBV4-1; CDR3: CASSLGTSGRAWSYEQYF; DNA: TGCGCCAGCAGCCTTGGGACTAGCGGGAGGGCCTGGTCCTACGAGCAGTACTTC
J: TRBJ2-1; size: NA; D: NA; V: TRBV12-3/TRBV12-4; CDR3: CASSARTNEQFF; DNA: TGTGCCAGCAGTGCCCGGACCAATGAGCAGTTCTTC
J: TRBJ1-1; size: NA; D: TRBD1; V: TRBV6-1; CDR3: CASRLQGANTEAFF; DNA: TGTGCCAGCAGGCTACAGGGGGCTAACACTGAAGCTTTCTTT
J: TRBJ1-2; size: NA; D: NA; V: TRBV7-2; CDR3: CASSTRGGGYGYTF; DNA: TGTGCCAGCAGCACCAGGGGAGGCGGCTATGGCTACACCTTC
J: TRBJ1-2; size: once; D: NA; V: TRBV7-8; CDR3: CASSLGTDYRYTF; DNA: TGTGCCAGCAGCTTAGGGACAGATTATCGCTACACCTTC
J: TRBJ2-1; size: few; D: TRBD2; V: TRBV19; CDR3: CASSPSRASGREQFF; DNA: TGTGCCAGTAGCCCTTCCCGGGCTAGCGGGAGGGAGCAGTTCTTC
J: TRBJ2-1; size: NA; D: NA; V: TRBV28; CDR3: CASSLNGAEIGYNEQFF; DNA: TGTGCCAGCAGTTTAAACGGCGCAGAAATCGGGTACAATGAGCAGTTCTTC
J: TRBJ2-3; size: many; D: NA; V: TRBV5-1; CDR3: CASSLDPSDTQYF; DNA: TGCGCCAGCAGCTTGGATCCCTCGGATACGCAGTATTTT
J: TRBJ1-6; size: few; D: TRBD1; V: TRBV11-3; CDR3: CASSRTGSYNSPLHF; DNA: TGTGCCAGCAGCAGGACAGGGTCCTATAATTCACCCCTCCACTTT
J: TRBJ1-1; size: medium-sized; D: NA; V: TRBV6-5; CDR3: CASSYSGEEAFF; DNA: TGTGCCAGCAGTTACTCGGGGGAAGAAGCTTTCTTT
J: TRBJ1-5; size: NA; D: NA; V: TRBV7-2; CDR3: CASIPVAGVNQPQHF; DNA: TGTGCCAGCATCCCAGTCGCAGGGGTCAATCAGCCCCAGCATTTT
J: TRBJ2-5; size: NA; D: NA; V: TRBV5-1; CDR3: CASRSHGGETQYF; DNA: TGCGCCAGCAGGTCTCATGGCGGGGAGACCCAGTACTTC
J: TRBJ2-7; size: many; D: TRBD2; V: TRBV9; CDR3: CASSVADGRIYEQYF; DNA: TGTGCCAGCAGCGTAGCTGACGGGAGGATCTACGAGCAGTACTTC
J: TRBJ2-2; size: few; D: TRBD1; V: TRBV6-1; CDR3: CASSQSYGRQGAGELFF; DNA: TGTGCCAGCAGTCAGTCATACGGCCGTCAGGGGGCCGGGGAGCTGTTTTTT
J: TRBJ1-2; size: NA; D: NA; V: TRBV27; CDR3: CASSFAGIGFRGYTF; DNA: TGTGCCAGCAGTTTCGCGGGTATTGGTTTTCGTGGCTACACCTTC
J: TRBJ2-3; size: NA; D: TRBD2; V: TRBV6-1; CDR3: CASSQRGLGTDTQYF; DNA: TGTGCCAGCAGCCAGCGGGGGCTCGGCACAGATACGCAGTATTTT
J: TRBJ2-7; size: NA; D: NA; V: TRBV18; CDR3: CASSTISEQYF; DNA: TGTGCCAGCTCAACCATAAGCGAGCAGTACTTC
J: TRBJ2-5; size: many; D: NA; V: TRBV7-2; CDR3: CASSLGVSLQETQYF; DNA: TGTGCCAGCAGCTTAGGCGTCAGCCTCCAGGAGACCCAGTACTTC
J: TRBJ2-7; size: many; D: TRBD2; V: TRBV4-1; CDR3: CASSQDWAWGGVSYEQYF; DNA: TGCGCCAGCAGCCAAGATTGGGCCTGGGGAGGGGTATCCTACGAGCAGTACTTC
J: TRBJ2-5; size: many; D: TRBD2; V: TRBV20-1; CDR3: CSALTPRLAGAPETQYF; DNA: TGCAGTGCCTTGACCCCCAGATTAGCGGGAGCCCCAGAGACCCAGTACTTC
J: TRBJ1-2; size: medium-sized; D: NA; V: TRBV6-1; CDR3: CASSYKVHGYTF; DNA: TGTGCCAGCAGTTATAAGGTTCACGGCTACACCTTC